A single sample gave rise to the 4 T cell receptor beta chains below, sequenced in a study of CD8 T cells in Susac syndrome. After extraction with the RNeasy kit, about 0.45 to 1 ug of the RNA was reverse transcribed using random hexamers. TCRdb ran MiXCR on the immunoSEQ multiplex PCR reads and lists one entry per CDR3 protein. The sample carries 150,000 to 200,000 distinct CDR3 sequences, 94% recorded once. Source material: CD4+ T cells from PBMCs. The origin of the receptors is a human donor with Susac syndrome.

This sequence joins TRBV29-1 and TRBJ2-7; 10 nucleotides align to TRBD1. V lost 7 bases, J lost 5 bases, and 11 bases stayed unmatched. CDR1 is SQVTM, CDR2 ANQGSEA, per germline. This CDR3 is built from 14 residues. CDR3 loop: CSADSGTGAHEQYF. In DNA, the CDR3 is TGCAGCGCCGACTCAGGGACAGGGGCCCACGAGCAGTACTTC.

The chain couples TRBV5-4 to TRBJ2-2; D gene uncertain. Per the germline V gene, CDR1 is SGHNT and CDR2 is YYREEE (reference sequence). This CDR3 region has 12 residues. Trimming took 4 bases from V and 7 from J, leaving 8 bases between them. In DNA, the CDR3 is TGTGCCAGCAGCCCAGAACACGGGGAGCTGTTTTTT. Translating it yields CASSPEHGELFF.

The V call is TRBV3-1, the J call TRBJ1-2; the D gene is possibly TRBD1 (6 bases). This CDR3 is built from 15 residues. Germline lookup yields CDR1 LGHDT and CDR2 YNNKEL (reference sequence). V lost 1 base, J lost 8 bases, and 17 bases lay in between. Here the CDR3 reads CASSQGGETGLGYTF. Here the CDR3 DNA reads TGTGCCAGCAGCCAAGGAGGGGAGACAGGCCTCGGCTACACCTTC.

The count of this clonotype is one. The V call is TRBV20-1, the J call TRBJ1-3, with D unclear. Per germline, CDR1 DFQATT and CDR2 SNEGSKA (reference sequence). The CDR3 is 16 residues long. V shed 0 bases and J shed 0 bases, with 12 bases lying between them. The CDR3 DNA follows: TGCAGTGCTAGAGACTCGGGCCGACCCTCTGGAAACACCATATATTTT. Protein: CSARDSGRPSGNTIYF.